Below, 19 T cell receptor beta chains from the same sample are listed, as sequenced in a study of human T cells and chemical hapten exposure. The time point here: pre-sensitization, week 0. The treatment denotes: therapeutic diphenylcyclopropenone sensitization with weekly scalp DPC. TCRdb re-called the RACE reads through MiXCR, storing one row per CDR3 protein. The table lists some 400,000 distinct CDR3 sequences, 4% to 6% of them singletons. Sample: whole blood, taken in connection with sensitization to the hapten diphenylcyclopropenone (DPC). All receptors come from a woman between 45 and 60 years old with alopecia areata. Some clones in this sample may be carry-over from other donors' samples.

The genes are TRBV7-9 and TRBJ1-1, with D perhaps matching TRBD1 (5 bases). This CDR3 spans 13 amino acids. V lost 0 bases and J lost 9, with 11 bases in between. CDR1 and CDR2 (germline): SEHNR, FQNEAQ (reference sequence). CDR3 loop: CASSLAGTQQAFF. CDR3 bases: TGTGCCAGCAGCTTAGCCGGGACCCAGCAAGCTTTCTTT. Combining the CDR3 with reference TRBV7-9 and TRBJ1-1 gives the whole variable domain DTGVSQNPRHKITKRGQNVTFRCDPISEHNRLYWYRQTLGQGPEFLTYFQNEAQLEKSRLLSDRFSAERPKGSFSTLEIQRTEQGDSAMYLCASSLAGTQQAFFGQGTRLTVV.

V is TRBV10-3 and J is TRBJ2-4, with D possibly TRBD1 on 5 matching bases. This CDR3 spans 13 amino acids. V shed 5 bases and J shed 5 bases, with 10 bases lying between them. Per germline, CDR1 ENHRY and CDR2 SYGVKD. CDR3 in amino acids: CAISSDRQNIQYF. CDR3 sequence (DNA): TGTGCCATCAGTTCAGACAGACAAAACATTCAGTACTTC.

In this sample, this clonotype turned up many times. CDR3 DNA: TGTGCCAGCAGCCCTTGGACTAGCGGGGGGGCCTTAGATACGCAGTATTTT. Translating gives CASSPWTSGGALDTQYF. The chain couples TRBV5-6 to TRBJ2-3; 15 nucleotides align to TRBD2. The germline V gene has CDR1 SGHDT and CDR2 YYEEEE. This CDR3 comprises 17 residues. J lost 5 bases, V lost 4 bases, and 8 bases had no gene match.

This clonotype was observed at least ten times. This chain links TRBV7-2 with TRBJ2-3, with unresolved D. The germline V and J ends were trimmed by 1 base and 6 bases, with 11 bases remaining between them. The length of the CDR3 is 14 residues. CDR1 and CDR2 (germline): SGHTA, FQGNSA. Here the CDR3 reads CASSLVLGKDTQYF. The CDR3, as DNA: TGTGCCAGCAGCTTAGTACTCGGCAAGGATACGCAGTATTTT.

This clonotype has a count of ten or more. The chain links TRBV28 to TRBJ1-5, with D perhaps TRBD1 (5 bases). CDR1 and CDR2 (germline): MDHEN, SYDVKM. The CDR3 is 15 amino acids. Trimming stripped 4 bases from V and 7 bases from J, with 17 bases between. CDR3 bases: TGTGCCAGCAGTTCCAGGACATCTTCGGGGCAGCCCCAGCATTTT. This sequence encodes CASSSRTSSGQPQHF.

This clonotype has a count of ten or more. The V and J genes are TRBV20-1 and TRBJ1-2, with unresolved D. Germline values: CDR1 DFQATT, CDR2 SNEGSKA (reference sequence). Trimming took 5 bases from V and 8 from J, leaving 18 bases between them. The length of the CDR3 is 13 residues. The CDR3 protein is CSAPYQALRGYTF. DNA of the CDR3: TGCAGTGCTCCCTATCAGGCCCTAAGAGGCTACACCTTC.

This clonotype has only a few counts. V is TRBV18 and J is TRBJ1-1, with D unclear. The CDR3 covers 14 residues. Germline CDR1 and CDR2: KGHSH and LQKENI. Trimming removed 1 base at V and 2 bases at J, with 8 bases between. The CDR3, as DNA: TGTGCCAGCTCACCACAACCGATAAACACTGAAGCTTTCTTT. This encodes CASSPQPINTEAFF.

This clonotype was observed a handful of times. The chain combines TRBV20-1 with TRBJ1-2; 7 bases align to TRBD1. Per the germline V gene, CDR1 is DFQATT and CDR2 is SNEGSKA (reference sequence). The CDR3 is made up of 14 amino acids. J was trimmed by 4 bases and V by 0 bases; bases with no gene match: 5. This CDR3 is CSARDQGVLYGYTF. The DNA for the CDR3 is TGCAGTGCTAGAGATCAGGGGGTTCTCTATGGCTACACCTTC.

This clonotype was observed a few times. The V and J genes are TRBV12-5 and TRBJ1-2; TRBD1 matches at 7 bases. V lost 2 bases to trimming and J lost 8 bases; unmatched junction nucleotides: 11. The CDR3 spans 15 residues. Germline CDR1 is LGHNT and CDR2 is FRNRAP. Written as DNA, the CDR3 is TGTGCTAGTGGTTTGTCCCTCCGACAGGGACGGGGCTACACCTTC. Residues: CASGLSLRQGRGYTF.

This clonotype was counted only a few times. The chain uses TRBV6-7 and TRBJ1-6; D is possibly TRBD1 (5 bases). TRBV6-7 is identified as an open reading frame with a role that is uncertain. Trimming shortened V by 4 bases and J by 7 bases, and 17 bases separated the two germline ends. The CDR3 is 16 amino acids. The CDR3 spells CASSWGEGRLNSPLHF. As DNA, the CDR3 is TGTGCCAGCAGTTGGGGCGAGGGACGGCTAAATTCACCCCTCCACTTT.

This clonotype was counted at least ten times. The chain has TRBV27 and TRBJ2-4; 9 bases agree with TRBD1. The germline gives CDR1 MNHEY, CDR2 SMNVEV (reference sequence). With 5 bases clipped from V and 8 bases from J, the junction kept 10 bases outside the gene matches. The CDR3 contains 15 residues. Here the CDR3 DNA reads TGTGCCAGCAGTCCTGGACAGGGGCTGCTGGACATTCAGTACTTC. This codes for CASSPGQGLLDIQYF.

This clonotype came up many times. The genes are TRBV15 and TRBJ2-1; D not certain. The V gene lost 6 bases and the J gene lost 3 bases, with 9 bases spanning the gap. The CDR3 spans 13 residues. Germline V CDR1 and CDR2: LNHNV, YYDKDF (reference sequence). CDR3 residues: CATSGRNYNEQFF. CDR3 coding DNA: TGTGCCACCAGTGGTAGAAACTACAATGAGCAGTTCTTC.

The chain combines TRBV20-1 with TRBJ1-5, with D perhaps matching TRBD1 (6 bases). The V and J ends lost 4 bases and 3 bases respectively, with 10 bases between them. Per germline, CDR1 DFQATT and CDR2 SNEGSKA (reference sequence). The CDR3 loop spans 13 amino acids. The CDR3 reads CSATRGANQPQHF. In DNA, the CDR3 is TGCAGTGCTACGCGGGGGGCCAATCAGCCCCAGCATTTT.

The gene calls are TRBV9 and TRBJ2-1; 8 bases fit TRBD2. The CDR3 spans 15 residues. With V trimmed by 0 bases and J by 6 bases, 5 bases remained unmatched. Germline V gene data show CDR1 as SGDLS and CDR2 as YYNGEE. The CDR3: CASSVVVGRVNEQFF. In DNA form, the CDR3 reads TGTGCCAGCAGCGTAGTTGTCGGGAGGGTCAATGAGCAGTTCTTC.

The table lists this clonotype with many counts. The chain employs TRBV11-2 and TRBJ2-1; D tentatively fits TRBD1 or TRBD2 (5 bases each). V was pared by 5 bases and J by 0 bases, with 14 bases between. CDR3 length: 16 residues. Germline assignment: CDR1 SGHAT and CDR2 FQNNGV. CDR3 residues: CASSPPGASSYNEQFF. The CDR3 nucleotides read TGTGCCAGCAGCCCTCCCGGGGCTAGCTCCTACAATGAGCAGTTCTTC. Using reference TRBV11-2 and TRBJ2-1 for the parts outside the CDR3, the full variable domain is EAGVAQSPRYKIIEKRQSVAFWCNPISGHATLYWYQQILGQGPKLLIQFQNNGVVDDSQLPKDRFSAERLKGVDSTLKIQPAKLEDSAVYLCASSPPGASSYNEQFFGPGTRLTVL.

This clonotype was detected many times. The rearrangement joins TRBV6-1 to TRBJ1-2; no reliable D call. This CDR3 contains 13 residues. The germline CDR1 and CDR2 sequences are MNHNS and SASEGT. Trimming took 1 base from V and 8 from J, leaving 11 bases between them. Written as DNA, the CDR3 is TGTGCCAGCAGTGAAGGGTGGGGTCGCGGCTACACCTTC. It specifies CASSEGWGRGYTF.

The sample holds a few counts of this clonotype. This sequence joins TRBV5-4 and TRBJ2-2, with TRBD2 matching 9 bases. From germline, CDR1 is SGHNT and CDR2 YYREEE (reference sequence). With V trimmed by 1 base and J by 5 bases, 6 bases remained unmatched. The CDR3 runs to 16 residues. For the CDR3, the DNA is TGTGCCAGCAGCTTGATGCGGGGGGGATATACCGGGGAGCTGTTTTTT. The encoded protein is CASSLMRGGYTGELFF.

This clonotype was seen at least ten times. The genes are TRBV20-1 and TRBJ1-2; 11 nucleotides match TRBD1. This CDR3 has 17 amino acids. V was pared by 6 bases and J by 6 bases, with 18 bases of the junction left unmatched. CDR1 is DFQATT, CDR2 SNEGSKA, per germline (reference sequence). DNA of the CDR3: TGCAGTGCCAACCTGGGACAGGGGGTTTTAGGAGGGGATGGCTACACCTTC. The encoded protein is CSANLGQGVLGGDGYTF.

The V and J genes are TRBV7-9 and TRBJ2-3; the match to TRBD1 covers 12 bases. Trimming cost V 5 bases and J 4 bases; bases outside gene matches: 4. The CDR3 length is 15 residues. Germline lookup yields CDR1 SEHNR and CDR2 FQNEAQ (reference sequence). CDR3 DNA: TGTGCCAGCAGCCGGGGGACAGGGGGCCCAGATACGCAGTATTTT. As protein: CASSRGTGGPDTQYF.